This record concerns one T cell receptor beta chain sequence. Its antigen is not known. The entire patient cohort was treatment-naive prior to thyroid surgery. CDR3 length: 13 amino acids. The germline gives CDR1 SGHKS, CDR2 YYEKEE (reference sequence). The V end lost 0 bases, the J end lost 9 bases, and 13 bases lay between the germline ends. This sample is drawn from a study of metastatic and nonmetastatic thyroid tumors. Study in general: Both malignant and benign thyroid patients supplied peripheral blood and tumor or nodule tissue samples, across which the repertoires of these patients were then compared.

Study observations and caveats: Versus benign nodules, malignant thyroid tumors reportedly had significantly higher TCR beta diversity, in blood and tumor.

MiXCR re-clonotyped the PCR reads for TCRdb. The sample has some 21,000 clones; approximately 30% are singletons. The chain couples TRBV5-5 to TRBJ2-7; D ambiguous. The clonotype originates from a male donor with papillary thyroid cancer or a benign thyroid nodule (not recorded which). Some clones in this sample may be carry-over from other donors' samples. Input material: tumor tissue. Here the CDR3 reads CASSLGSPFVQYF. In DNA form, the CDR3 reads TGTGCCAGCAGCTTGGGGAGTCCCTTTGTGCAGTACTTC.